A single sample is the source of the 10 T cell receptor beta chains below, sequenced in a study of blood T cells in healthy people across ages. PCR was performed a second time for about 7 to 12 cycles using a sample-barcoded 5' primer and a J-beta primer mix. TCRdb re-called the 5' RACE reads through MiXCR, storing one row per CDR3 protein. The sample lists 710,000 or so distinct CDR3 sequences, around a fifth occurring once. Material: blood. The receptors were gathered from a man between 65 and 85 years old in good health.

Remarks on this clonotype: Relative to the germline gene, one junction end is altered; a read error may explain this. The J gene is TRBJ2-3, the V gene TRBV7-9, with unresolved D. CDR3 size: 9 residues. Germline CDR1 and CDR2: SEHNR and FQNEAQ (reference sequence). The CDR3, as DNA: TGTGACGCGCACAGATACGCAGTATTT. It encodes CDAHRYAVF.

Of note for this clonotype: This may arise from a read error, as a much more abundant clone is one base away. This chain joins TRBV7-9 and TRBJ1-2; 7 nucleotides align to TRBD1. Germline V lookup: CDR1 SEHNR, CDR2 FQNEAQ (reference sequence). CDR3 length: 13 amino acids. Here the CDR3 DNA reads TGTACCAGCAGCCCAATGGGGGACAGTGGCTACACCTTC. Encoded protein: CTSSPMGDSGYTF.

V usage is TRBV28 and J usage is TRBJ2-1; 9 positions agree with TRBD1. The CDR3 runs to 16 residues. Germline assignment: CDR1 MDHEN and CDR2 SYDVKM. V shed 5 bases and J 7 bases; nucleotides not matched to a gene: 12. The chain's CDR3 is CASSPTGQGIRNEQFF. For the CDR3, the DNA is TGTGCCAGCAGTCCCACCGGACAGGGGATTCGGAATGAGCAGTTCTTC.

This clonotype was observed a few times. This chain connects TRBV7-2 to TRBJ2-7; the D call may be TRBD1 or TRBD2 (6 bases each). The DNA end lines up better with TRBJ2-1; the J call may be wrong. This CDR3 has 14 amino acids. CDR1 is SGHTA and CDR2 is FQGNSA in the germline V gene. For the CDR3, the DNA is TGTGCCAGCAGCCCTAGGGGGGTCCGGCATGAGCAGTTCTTC. It is translated as CASSPRGVRHEQFF.

This clonotype was picked up a small number of times. The rearrangement links TRBV5-1 to TRBJ1-1, with TRBD1 matching 8 bases. Looked up from germline, CDR1 is SGHRS and CDR2 is YFSETQ. J gave up 6 bases and V 3 bases, and 13 bases lay outside the gene matches. The CDR3 runs 16 residues. The CDR3 DNA reads TGCGCCAGCAGCTCGCCGCACAGGGGGAGGGTACCTGAAGCTTTCTTT. It specifies CASSSPHRGRVPEAFF.

This clonotype turned up a few times. The chain employs TRBV2 and TRBJ2-3; 8 bases agree with TRBD2. Germline CDR1 and CDR2: SNHLY and FYNNEI. The CDR3 runs 14 residues. V lost 5 bases and J lost 2; bases outside the gene matches: 3. CDR3 sequence (DNA): TGTGCCAGCAGTACCGGACTAGCCACAGATACGCAGTATTTT. Translation: CASSTGLATDTQYF.

V is TRBV12-3 or TRBV12-4 and J is TRBJ2-1; 12 bases fit TRBD2. The J segment lost 6 bases and the V segment lost 10 bases, leaving 10 bases of the junction unmatched. CDR3 length: 15 amino acids. The CDR3 DNA follows: TGTGCCAACAGGCTGACTAGCGGGGGATTCAATGAGCAGTTCTTC. Its protein is CANRLTSGGFNEQFF.

This chain connects TRBV5-1 to TRBJ2-7; 7 nucleotides agree with TRBD1. Germline-derived CDR1 and CDR2 are SGHRS and YFSETQ. The length of the CDR3 is 16 residues. V shed 4 bases, J shed 2 bases, and the junction held 12 bases outside the gene matches. The CDR3 loop reads CASSPASTGIPYEQYF. CDR3 nucleotide sequence: TGCGCCAGCAGCCCAGCCTCGACAGGGATACCCTACGAGCAGTACTTC.

This clonotype was seen more than once but under ten times. This chain connects TRBV3-1 to TRBJ1-1; D remains ambiguous. The germline V gene encodes CDR1 LGHDT and CDR2 YNNKEL (reference sequence). This CDR3 region has 13 residues. V was pared by 4 bases and J by 3 bases, with 9 bases between. The CDR3 spells CASSPDIDTEAFF. In DNA, the CDR3 is TGTGCCAGCAGCCCCGATATAGACACTGAAGCTTTCTTT.

The chain employs TRBV5-5 and TRBJ1-4, with 7 bases aligning to TRBD1. V was pared by 4 bases and J by 2 bases, with 8 bases of the junction left unmatched. The V gene's germline CDR1 is SGHKS and CDR2 YYEKEE (reference sequence). CDR3 length: 16 amino acids. CDR3 coding DNA: TGTGCCAGCAGCGACAGGGTCGAGGCGACTAATGAAAAACTGTTTTTT. This gives the protein CASSDRVEATNEKLFF.